One sample yielded the 17 T cell receptor beta chains listed below, sequenced in a study of CD8 T cells in ankylosing spondylitis. The study, taken as a whole, reports: Apparently characteristic of ankylosing spondylitis blood was a TCR beta motif (about eight highly homologous variants).

Antigen specificity for these receptors is unknown. TCRdb reprocessed the 5' RACE reads with MiXCR, giving one entry per CDR3 protein. The sample lists around 490,000 distinct CDR3 sequences, 5.3% occurring once. The sample comprised blood, either unsorted or a sorted T cell fraction (not recorded which). These receptors all come from a male donor with ankylosing spondylitis.

As concerns this clonotype: A read error may explain this, as a much larger clone is one base away. The chain combines TRBV24-1 with TRBJ2-1, with unresolved D. The CDR3 extends over 11 amino acids. CDR1 KGHDR and CDR2 SFDVKD come from the germline V gene. The CDR3: CATSSANELFF. The CDR3 DNA follows: TGTGCCACCAGCTCCGCCAATGAGCTGTTCTTC.

This clonotype came up many times. The chain joins TRBV20-1 to TRBJ2-3; TRBD2 agrees at 15 bases. Per the germline V gene, CDR1 is DFQATT and CDR2 is SNEGSKA (reference sequence). J lost 3 bases, V lost 5 bases, and 9 bases had no gene match. The CDR3 covers 17 residues. The CDR3 DNA follows: TGCAGTGCTCGGACTAGCGGGGGGGAAGGGTGGACAGATACGCAGTATTTT. Amino acid sequence: CSARTSGGEGWTDTQYF.

This clonotype showed up many times. The genes are TRBV7-2 and TRBJ2-3; D is uncertain. CDR1 is SGHTA and CDR2 is FQGNSA in the germline V gene. This CDR3 region has 11 residues. Trimming took 6 bases from V and 4 from J, leaving 5 bases between them. This CDR3 reads CASRESDTQYF. The CDR3 coding sequence is TGTGCCAGCAGGGAGTCAGATACGCAGTATTTT.

This clonotype was found many times. The V gene is TRBV27, the J gene TRBJ2-1; D is unresolved. The CDR3 is made up of 12 amino acids. Germline-derived CDR1 and CDR2 are MNHEY and SMNVEV (reference sequence). Trimming shortened V by 3 bases and J by 5 bases, and 5 bases separated the two germline ends. The CDR3 nucleotides are TGTGCCAGCAGTTTCATCAACAATGAGCAGTTCTTC. Protein sequence: CASSFINNEQFF.

A few counts support this clonotype. The chain carries TRBV4-3 and TRBJ2-1, with 12 positions matching TRBD2. CDR1 is LGHNA and CDR2 is YSLEER in the germline V gene. CDR3 size: 16 residues. The V and J ends lost 2 bases and 5 bases, in that order; junction bases with no gene match: 4. CDR3 region: CASSQRTSGTNNEQFF. CDR3 nucleotide sequence: TGCGCCAGCAGCCAAAGGACTAGCGGGACGAACAATGAGCAGTTCTTC.

This clonotype was seen ten or more times. The J gene is TRBJ1-5, the V gene TRBV6-2 or TRBV6-3, with 7 bases lining up with TRBD1. The CDR3 covers 15 residues. The V and J ends lost 7 bases and 3 bases, in that order; junction bases with no gene match: 9. Germline V gives CDR1 MNHEY, CDR2 SVGEGT. The CDR3 loop reads CASMNPTGSNQPQHF. Here the CDR3 DNA reads TGTGCCAGCATGAACCCGACAGGGTCCAATCAGCCCCAGCATTTT.

This clonotype was counted at least ten times. The rearrangement links TRBV20-1 to TRBJ1-1, with no clear D. In germline, CDR1 is DFQATT, CDR2 SNEGSKA (reference sequence). The V end was cut by 0 bases, the J end by 2 bases, with 13 bases between. The CDR3 runs to 15 residues. The CDR3 reads CSARETGLDNTEAFF. CDR3 nucleotides: TGCAGTGCTAGAGAGACTGGACTCGACAACACTGAAGCTTTCTTT.

This clonotype was detected ten times or more. The V gene is TRBV5-1, the J gene TRBJ1-2; D is ambiguous. V was clipped by 0 bases and J by 6 bases, with 15 bases between them. This CDR3 has 15 residues. Germline V gives CDR1 SGHRS, CDR2 YFSETQ. In nucleotides, the CDR3 is TGCGCCAGCAGCTTGGTCCCGGGATTCTTTGATGGCTACACCTTC. As protein: CASSLVPGFFDGYTF.

This clonotype has a count of ten or more. The chain couples TRBV18 to TRBJ2-2; D gene uncertain. Trimming took off 2 bases at V and 3 bases at J, with 7 bases between the two ends. The V gene's germline CDR1 is KGHSH and CDR2 LQKENI. This CDR3 region has 14 residues. The CDR3 loop reads CASSPLQYTGELFF. In nucleotides, the CDR3 is TGTGCCAGCTCACCATTACAGTACACCGGGGAGCTGTTTTTT.

This clonotype was recorded at least ten times. This chain joins TRBV20-1 and TRBJ1-5; D not resolved. V lost 3 bases, J lost 1 base, and 7 bases lay in between. This CDR3 spans 13 amino acids. Germline assignment: CDR1 DFQATT and CDR2 SNEGSKA (reference sequence). The CDR3 spells CSASRSSNQPQHF. The CDR3, as DNA: TGCAGTGCTAGCCGGAGCAGCAATCAGCCCCAGCATTTT.

This clonotype was counted many times. This rearrangement joins TRBV4-3 to TRBJ1-3; D gene ambiguous. Germline CDR1 LGHNA, CDR2 YSLEER. The V end lost 2 bases, the J end lost 0 bases, and 8 bases lay between the germline ends. The CDR3 is 15 amino acids. CDR3 nucleotides: TGCGCCAGCAGCCAACTATACGACTCTGGAAACACCATATATTTT. Amino acid sequence: CASSQLYDSGNTIYF.

The table lists this clonotype with a few counts. The gene calls are TRBV6-5 and TRBJ2-6; D remains unclear. Germline CDR1 is MNHEY and CDR2 is SVGAGI. This CDR3 is 17 amino acids long. V dropped 2 bases and J dropped 0 bases, with 11 bases sitting between them. CDR3 residues: CASSYLRPNSGANVLTF. The CDR3 DNA is TGTGCCAGCAGTTACCTCCGACCGAACTCTGGGGCCAACGTCCTGACTTTC.

The chain has TRBV20-1 and TRBJ2-7; D may be TRBD2 (5 bases). The CDR3 has 14 residues. Germline V gene data show CDR1 as DFQATT and CDR2 as SNEGSKA (reference sequence). V was cut by 0 bases and J by 2 bases, with 11 bases left in between. The CDR3 spells CSARDRRSAYEQYF. The CDR3 DNA reads as TGCAGTGCTAGAGATCGGAGGTCCGCCTACGAGCAGTACTTC.

Ten or more counts support this clonotype. The gene calls are TRBV4-3 and TRBJ1-6, with 7 nucleotides matching TRBD1. With 0 bases clipped from V and 13 bases from J, the junction kept 18 bases outside the gene matches. This CDR3 spans 18 amino acids. The germline CDR1 and CDR2 sequences are LGHNA and YSLEER. The CDR3 coding sequence is TGCGCCAGCAGCCAAGATGAGGGCCTCACAGGGGCAGGTACGCCCCTCCACTTT. Its protein product is CASSQDEGLTGAGTPLHF.

This clonotype showed up just a few times. This chain uses TRBV19 with TRBJ1-5; unclear D gene. CDR1 is LNHDA and CDR2 is SQIVND in the germline V gene (reference sequence). The V end lost 2 bases, the J end lost 2 bases, and 10 bases lay between the germline ends. The CDR3 sequence is 15 residues long. CDR3 region: CASSIFRQGNQPQHF. CDR3 bases: TGTGCCAGTAGTATATTTCGCCAGGGCAATCAGCCCCAGCATTTT.

This clonotype was detected ten times or more. DNA for the CDR3: TGTGCCAGCAGCTTAGGGACAGGGAGAACCTACGAGCAGTACTTC. Its protein product is CASSLGTGRTYEQYF. The chain is built from TRBV7-2 and TRBJ2-7, with 8 bases that match TRBD1. The V segment lost 1 base and the J segment 2 bases; nucleotides outside the gene matches: 4. CDR1 SGHTA and CDR2 FQGNSA come from the germline V gene. The CDR3 is 15 amino acids.

This clonotype was detected many times. The rearrangement uses TRBV6-2 or TRBV6-3 and TRBJ1-1; D ambiguous. The CDR3 spans 13 residues. Trimming took 4 bases from V and 7 from J, leaving 13 bases between them. Germline V gives CDR1 MNHEY, CDR2 SVGEGT. The CDR3 region has the DNA TGTGCCAGCAGTTTGACCCTTCCCTTTGAAGCTTTCTTT. It codes for CASSLTLPFEAFF.